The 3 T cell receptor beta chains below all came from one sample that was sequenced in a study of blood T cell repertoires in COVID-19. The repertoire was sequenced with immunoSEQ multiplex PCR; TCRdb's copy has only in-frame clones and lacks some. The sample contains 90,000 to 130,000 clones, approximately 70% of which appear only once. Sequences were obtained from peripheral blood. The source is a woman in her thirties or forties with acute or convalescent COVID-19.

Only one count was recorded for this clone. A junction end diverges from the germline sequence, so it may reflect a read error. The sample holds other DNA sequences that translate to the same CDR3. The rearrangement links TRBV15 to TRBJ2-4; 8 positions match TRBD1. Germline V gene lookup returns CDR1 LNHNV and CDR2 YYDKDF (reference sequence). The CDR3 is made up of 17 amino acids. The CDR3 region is CATSRVGAGGPAGIQYF. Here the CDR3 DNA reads TGTGCCACCAGCAGAGTGGGTGCAGGGGGCCCTGCTGGCATTCAGTACTTT.

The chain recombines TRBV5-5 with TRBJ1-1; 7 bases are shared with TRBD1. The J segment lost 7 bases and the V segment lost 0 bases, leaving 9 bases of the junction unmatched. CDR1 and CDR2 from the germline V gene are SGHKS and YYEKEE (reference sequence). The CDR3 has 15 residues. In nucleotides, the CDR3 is TGTGCCAGCAGCTTGGCCGGGGGACAGAGCCATGAAGCTTTCTTT. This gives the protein CASSLAGGQSHEAFF.

The chain's CDR3 is CASSLKFAGDAGETQYF. The CDR3 bases are TGTGCCAGCAGTTTAAAATTTGCGGGGGACGCGGGAGAGACCCAGTACTTC. The V call is TRBV28, the J call TRBJ2-5; TRBD2 matches at 7 bases. Germline V gene sequence: CDR1 MDHEN, CDR2 SYDVKM. The J segment lost 4 bases and the V segment lost 2 bases, leaving 13 bases of the junction unmatched. The CDR3 contains 17 residues.